These 18 T cell receptor beta chains share one sample of origin, sequenced in a study of blood T cell repertoires in COVID-19. Generated by immunoSEQ multiplex PCR, the TCRdb table keeps only in-frame clones and is missing some. The top ten hold around 3% of the sample, which has over 75,000 clones, nearly 90% seen once. The sequencing input was peripheral blood. These receptors originate from a woman older than 75 with acute or convalescent COVID-19.

The V call is TRBV19, the J call TRBJ1-3; D is unclear. The ends were cut back, 3 bases at V and 0 bases at J, with 18 bases in the middle. CDR1 and CDR2 (germline): LNHDA, SQIVND (reference sequence). The CDR3 is 18 residues long. The CDR3: CASSILTGGFSSGNTIYF. DNA of the CDR3: TGTGCCAGTAGTATTCTTACCGGCGGATTCTCCTCTGGAAACACCATATATTTT.

This clone was detected once. This chain links TRBV5-1 with TRBJ1-4; TRBD1 aligns across 7 bases. This CDR3 comprises 15 residues. With V trimmed by 4 bases and J by 7 bases, 10 bases remained unmatched. Germline-derived CDR1 and CDR2 are SGHRS and YFSETQ. Here the CDR3 reads CASSIGQAWAEKLFF. The CDR3 bases are TGCGCCAGCAGCATCGGACAGGCTTGGGCTGAAAAACTGTTTTTT.

The chain carries TRBV5-6 and TRBJ2-7; weak D call: TRBD1 (6 bases). The CDR3 loop spans 13 amino acids. CDR1 and CDR2 (germline): SGHDT, YYEEEE. Trimming left V 2 bases short and J 2 bases short, with 8 bases between. CDR3 coding DNA: TGTGCCAGCAGCTTAACAGGGACCTACGAGCAGTACTTC. It is translated as CASSLTGTYEQYF.

The chain links TRBV30 to TRBJ1-4; a weak D match, TRBD1 (6 bases). The V gene's germline CDR1 is GTSNPN and CDR2 SVGIG (reference sequence). V lost 1 base and J 2 bases, leaving 8 bases between the germline ends. The CDR3 is 14 residues long. The CDR3 bases are TGTGCCTGGAGTGCAGGACAGACTAATGAAAAACTGTTTTTT. This translates into CAWSAGQTNEKLFF. The full variable domain, with the rest looked up from reference TRBV30 and TRBJ1-4, is SQTIHQWPATLVQPVGSPLSLECTVEGTSNPNLYWYRQAAGRGLQLLFYSVGIGQISSEVPQNLSASRPQDRQFILSSKKLLLSDSGFYLCAWSAGQTNEKLFFGSGTQLSVL.

The chain joins TRBV7-3 to TRBJ2-3; TRBD2 might be the D (5 bases). Trimming pared 2 bases from V and 4 bases from J, leaving 13 bases between. Per the germline V gene, CDR1 is SGHTA and CDR2 is FQGTGA. The CDR3 sequence is 15 residues long. CDR3 nucleotide sequence: TGTGCCAGCAGCTTAGGAGGTGATCTTCCAGATACGCAGTATTTT. This gives the protein CASSLGGDLPDTQYF. The full variable domain, with the rest looked up from reference TRBV7-3 and TRBJ2-3, is GAGVSQTPSNKVTEKGKYVELRCDPISGHTALYWYRQSLGQGPEFLIYFQGTGAADDSGLPNDRFFAVRPEGSVSTLKIQRTERGDSAVYLCASSLGGDLPDTQYFGPGTRLTVL.

This clone was seen once. The chain links TRBV18 to TRBJ1-1; no reliable D call. CDR1 and CDR2 (germline): KGHSH, LQKENI. Trimming stripped 2 bases from V and 2 bases from J, with 6 bases between. CDR3 length: 13 amino acids. CDR3: CASSPKSNTEAFF. The CDR3 nucleotides read TGTGCCAGCTCACCAAAGAGTAACACTGAAGCTTTCTTT.

The chain couples TRBV7-2 to TRBJ2-1; 7 positions match TRBD2. The V gene's germline CDR1 is SGHTA and CDR2 FQGNSA. This CDR3 contains 14 residues. Trimming removed 1 base from V and 9 bases from J; junction bases left unmatched: 6. The CDR3 DNA reads as TGTGCCAGCAGCTTAGAAATGTCGGGGGGTGAGCAGTTCTTC. This gives the protein CASSLEMSGGEQFF.

The J gene is TRBJ1-1, the V gene TRBV7-8; D might be TRBD1 (6 bases). The CDR3 consists of 15 residues. V was shortened by 2 bases and J by 3 bases, with 13 bases between the two germline ends. From germline, CDR1 is SGHVS and CDR2 FQNEAQ. CDR3 in DNA: TGTGCCAGCAGCTTATTAGGGAAGGGGGACACTGAAGCTTTCTTT. Translated: CASSLLGKGDTEAFF.

The CDR3: CASSPSRAGGQEEQFF. The CDR3 region has the DNA TGTGCCAGCAGCCCAAGCCGAGCGGGGGGTCAGGAGGAGCAGTTCTTC. The chain joins TRBV7-3 to TRBJ2-1, with 9 bases fitting TRBD2. Germline-derived CDR1 and CDR2 are SGHTA and FQGTGA. V shed 5 bases and J 10 bases; nucleotides not matched to a gene: 15. The CDR3 extends over 16 amino acids.

This clone was detected only a few times. The rearrangement uses TRBV7-2 and TRBJ1-1; the D gene is possibly TRBD1 (5 bases). The CDR3 is made up of 17 amino acids. Trimming cost V 0 bases and J 0 bases, with 14 bases left between them. Germline V gene data show CDR1 as SGHTA and CDR2 as FQGNSA. CDR3: CASSLARRGSLNTEAFF. The DNA for the CDR3 is TGTGCCAGCAGCTTAGCGCGAAGGGGATCGCTGAACACTGAAGCTTTCTTT. Based on the CDR3 plus reference TRBV7-2 and TRBJ1-1, the full variable domain is GAGVSQSPSNKVTEKGKDVELRCDPISGHTALYWYRQSLGQGLEFLIYFQGNSAPDKSGLPSDRFSAERTGGSVSTLTIQRTQQEDSAVYLCASSLARRGSLNTEAFFGQGTRLTVV.

A few counts support this clone. The chain uses TRBV4-3 and TRBJ2-2; 10 bases match TRBD1. V shed 8 bases and J 5 bases; nucleotides not matched to a gene: 5. The CDR3 is made up of 14 amino acids. Germline V gene data show CDR1 as LGHNA and CDR2 as YSLEER. CDR3 nucleotide sequence: TGCGCCAGCTCTCGGGACAGGGGAACCGGGGAGCTGTTTTTT. Translating it yields CASSRDRGTGELFF.

This clone appeared a few times. This sequence joins TRBV5-8 and TRBJ2-2; 13 positions agree with TRBD2. Trimming removed 4 bases from V and 3 bases from J; junction bases left unmatched: 3. The CDR3 loop spans 16 amino acids. Looked up from germline, CDR1 is SGHTS and CDR2 is YDEGEE. The CDR3 loop reads CASSPGLAGDTGELFF. The CDR3 DNA reads as TGTGCCAGCAGCCCCGGACTAGCGGGGGACACCGGGGAGCTGTTTTTT.

V is TRBV28 and J is TRBJ2-7; 9 nucleotides agree with TRBD1. This CDR3 spans 13 amino acids. After removal of 6 bases from V and 2 bases from J, the junction contained 2 bases not matched to a gene. Germline CDR1 MDHEN, CDR2 SYDVKM. The CDR3 region is CASRRQGAYEQYF. The CDR3 nucleotides are TGTGCCAGCAGGAGACAGGGGGCCTACGAGCAGTACTTC.

This clone was seen only once. The chain combines TRBV18 with TRBJ2-2; D unclear. The CDR3 totals 13 residues. Germline loops: CDR1 KGHSH, CDR2 LQKENI. Trimming stripped 2 bases from V and 6 bases from J, with 7 bases between. CDR3 sequence: CASSPELPGELFF. In nucleotides, the CDR3 is TGTGCCAGCTCACCAGAGCTTCCCGGGGAGCTGTTTTTT. Complete variable domain (other parts from reference TRBV18 and TRBJ2-2): NAGVMQNPRHLVRRRGQEARLRCSPMKGHSHVYWYRQLPEEGLKFMVYLQKENIIDESGMPKERFSAEFPKEGPSILRIQQVVRGDSAAYFCASSPELPGELFFGEGSRLTVL.

The chain couples TRBV12-5 to TRBJ1-1; maybe TRBD1 (5 bases). CDR3 size: 15 residues. CDR1 is LGHNT, CDR2 FRNRAP, per germline. Trimming removed 6 bases from V and 6 bases from J, with 20 bases in between. The CDR3 here is CASGPVLGTLAEAFF. CDR3 coding DNA: TGTGCTAGTGGCCCGGTCCTCGGGACTTTGGCTGAAGCTTTCTTT. The full variable domain, its missing parts supplied by reference TRBV12-5 and TRBJ1-1, is DARVTQTPRHKVTEMGQEVTMRCQPILGHNTVFWYRQTMMQGLELLAYFRNRAPLDDSGMPKDRFSAEMPDATLATLKIQPSEPRDSAVYFCASGPVLGTLAEAFFGQGTRLTVV.

The chain uses TRBV10-3 and TRBJ1-2, with TRBD1 matching 9 bases. The CDR3 has 15 amino acids. J lost 2 bases, V lost 5 bases, and 6 bases had no gene match. Germline values: CDR1 ENHRY, CDR2 SYGVKD. The CDR3 DNA reads TGTGCCATCAGTCAACCTGGACAGGGGAACTATGGCTACACCTTC. Its protein is CAISQPGQGNYGYTF.

The CDR3 nucleotides are TGCAGCGTTGGACAGGCCTACGAGCAGTACTTC. Its translation: CSVGQAYEQYF. V is TRBV29-1 and J is TRBJ2-7, with D possibly matching TRBD1 (6 bases). Between the trimmed V and J ends, which lost 4 bases and 2 bases, there was a span of 6 bases. CDR3 length: 11 residues. CDR1 is SQVTM and CDR2 is ANQGSEA in the germline V gene.

The chain has TRBV6-2 or TRBV6-3 and TRBJ1-1; possibly TRBD1 for D (6 bases). In germline, CDR1 is MNHEY, CDR2 SVGEGT. The CDR3 contains 15 residues. The V and J ends lost 2 bases and 0 bases respectively, with 10 bases between them. CDR3 protein: CASSYGNRVNTEAFF. The DNA of the CDR3 is TGTGCCAGCAGTTACGGTAACAGGGTGAACACTGAAGCTTTCTTT.